Listed here are 31 T cell receptor beta chains from one sample, sequenced in a study of T cells in Graves' hyperthyroidism and ophthalmopathy. RNA transcripts provided the source from which TCR beta CDR3 regions were amplified. A set of HTBI primers served as the primers for a first-round RT-PCR of the TCR CDR3. TCRdb re-derived calls from the multiplex PCR reads in MiXCR, one entry per CDR3 protein. Among approximately 720,000 distinct CDR3 sequences listed, 15% to 20% were seen once. The material sequenced was blood. These receptors came from a woman aged 45-65 years with Graves' hyperthyroidism that later progressed to Graves' ophthalmopathy.

Remarks on this clonotype: This may come from a read error, since a much larger clone is one base off. The chain couples TRBV30 to TRBJ2-2; D may be TRBD1 or TRBD2 (5 bases each). Germline V CDR1 and CDR2: GTSNPN, SVGIG (reference sequence). The CDR3 loop spans 14 amino acids. Here the CDR3 DNA reads TGTGCCTGGAAGGTGGCAGGGATCACCGGGGAGCTGCTTTTT. Translation: CAWKVAGITGELLF.

This chain joins TRBV7-9 and TRBJ1-4; D is perhaps TRBD1 (5 bases). The CDR3 runs 14 residues. CDR1 and CDR2 from the germline V gene are SEHNR and FQNEAQ (reference sequence). V lost 4 bases, J lost 8 bases, and 14 bases lay in between. CDR3: CASSSPWGDEKLFF. The CDR3 DNA sequence: TGTGCCAGCAGCTCTCCCTGGGGCGACGAAAAACTGTTTTTT.

The chain has TRBV7-2 and TRBJ1-4, with 8 bases aligning to TRBD1. This CDR3 has 14 residues. From germline, CDR1 is SGHTA and CDR2 FQGNSA. Trimming cost V 6 bases and J 7 bases; bases outside gene matches: 7. The CDR3 spells CASSLTGGTEKLFF. The CDR3 DNA reads as TGTGCCAGCAGTTTAACAGGGGGTACTGAAAAACTGTTTTTT.

At least ten counts were recorded for this clonotype. The V gene is TRBV9, the J gene TRBJ2-3; TRBD2 agrees at 7 bases. This CDR3 contains 15 residues. V lost 0 bases, J lost 0 bases, and 1 base stayed unmatched. The V gene's germline CDR1 is SGDLS and CDR2 YYNGEE. Here the CDR3 reads CASSVAGGSTDTQYF. Written as DNA, the CDR3 is TGTGCCAGCAGCGTAGCGGGGGGTAGCACAGATACGCAGTATTTT. Based on the CDR3 plus reference TRBV9 and TRBJ2-3, the full variable domain is DSGVTQTPKHLITATGQRVTLRCSPRSGDLSVYWYQQSLDQGLQFLIQYYNGEERAKGNILERFSAQQFPDLHSELNLSSLELGDSALYFCASSVAGGSTDTQYFGPGTRLTVL.

This clonotype was observed many times. This chain links TRBV11-2 with TRBJ2-1; D remains unclear. CDR1 and CDR2 from the germline V gene are SGHAT and FQNNGV. The length of the CDR3 is 13 residues. Trimming left V 0 bases short and J 4 bases short, with 4 bases between. The CDR3 protein is CASSLDQYNEQFF. Here the CDR3 DNA reads TGTGCCAGCAGCTTAGATCAGTACAATGAGCAGTTCTTC.

This clonotype was recorded many times. V and J are TRBV6-1 and TRBJ2-1, with a weak D call TRBD2 (6 bases). Germline lookup yields CDR1 MNHNS and CDR2 SASEGT. The ends were cut back, 7 bases at V and 0 bases at J, with 13 bases in the middle. This CDR3 region has 15 residues. The CDR3 here is CASIEAGSSYNEQFF. The CDR3 coding sequence is TGTGCCAGCATTGAGGCGGGAAGCTCCTACAATGAGCAGTTCTTC.

This rearrangement joins TRBV6-2 or TRBV6-3 to TRBJ2-1; D perhaps matches TRBD2 (5 bases). This CDR3 has 15 amino acids. V was pared by 5 bases and J by 5 bases, with 16 bases between. From germline, CDR1 is MNHEY and CDR2 SVGEGT. The CDR3, as DNA: TGTGCCAGCAGTGTTACCGAAACTAGAAACAATGAGCAGTTCTTC. The encoded protein is CASSVTETRNNEQFF.

This clonotype was recorded a few times. The V and J genes are TRBV20-1 and TRBJ1-4; tentative D call: TRBD1 (6 bases). Trimming left V 1 base short and J 13 bases short, with 13 bases between. Germline V gene data show CDR1 as DFQATT and CDR2 as SNEGSKA (reference sequence). The CDR3 totals 12 residues. The CDR3 bases are TGCAGTGCTAGAGTCTATGGGGGCGGACTGTTTTTT. Protein: CSARVYGGGLFF.

V gene TRBV4-1 combines with J gene TRBJ1-2; D not resolved. The V and J ends lost 0 bases and 1 base respectively, with 12 bases between them. CDR3 size: 16 residues. Germline V gene data show CDR1 as MGHRA and CDR2 as YSYEKL. CDR3 sequence reads: CASSQDPAYFNYGYTF. The CDR3 coding sequence is TGCGCCAGCAGCCAAGATCCTGCATACTTTAACTATGGCTACACCTTC.

A few counts support this clonotype. This chain links TRBV10-3 with TRBJ1-1; 7 nucleotides line up with TRBD1. The ends lost 1 base at V and 5 bases at J; junction bases unmatched: 4. Germline V gene sequence: CDR1 ENHRY, CDR2 SYGVKD. The CDR3 has 14 residues. The CDR3 DNA is TGTGCCATCAGTGAGTACAGGGGAGGTACTGAAGCTTTCTTT. Translating it yields CAISEYRGGTEAFF.

This clonotype showed up many times. The V call is TRBV7-9, the J call TRBJ2-1; 10 bases map to TRBD1. The V gene end was trimmed by 5 bases and the J gene end by 4 bases; junction bases not matched to a gene: 5. This CDR3 is built from 15 residues. Germline-derived CDR1 and CDR2 are SEHNR and FQNEAQ (reference sequence). The CDR3 loop is CASSVGQGGYNEQFF. Here the CDR3 DNA reads TGTGCCAGCAGCGTAGGACAGGGGGGGTACAATGAGCAGTTCTTC.

This clonotype was seen at least ten times. The rearrangement uses TRBV6-1 and TRBJ2-5; D remains ambiguous. Germline CDR1 reads MNHNS; CDR2 reads SASEGT. V was pared by 8 bases and J by 3 bases, with 10 bases between. The CDR3 has 12 amino acids. CDR3 loop: CASRRQKETQYF. CDR3 sequence (DNA): TGTGCCAGCCGGCGGCAGAAAGAGACCCAGTACTTC.

There are a few counts of this clonotype. The chain uses TRBV27 and TRBJ2-5, with D perhaps matching TRBD2 (6 bases). CDR1 MNHEY and CDR2 SMNVEV come from the germline V gene (reference sequence). The V and J ends lost 3 bases and 5 bases respectively, with 13 bases between them. This CDR3 comprises 14 residues. The CDR3: CASSLEGYSETQYF. The DNA of the CDR3 is TGTGCCAGCAGTTTGGAGGGCTATTCGGAGACCCAGTACTTC.

This clonotype has a count of ten or more. The chain is built from TRBV6-1 and TRBJ2-5; the D gene is possibly TRBD2 (6 bases). The CDR3 totals 16 residues. Germline loops: CDR1 MNHNS, CDR2 SASEGT. Between the trimmed V and J ends, which lost 3 bases and 4 bases, there was a span of 18 bases. The CDR3 is CASSDGRGGVSETQYF. The CDR3 bases are TGTGCCAGCAGTGACGGCAGAGGAGGGGTTTCAGAGACCCAGTACTTC.

This clonotype was detected many times. The chain employs TRBV20-1 and TRBJ2-5, with 9 bases fitting TRBD2. The germline V gene has CDR1 DFQATT and CDR2 SNEGSKA (reference sequence). Unmatched junction bases numbered 9, after V lost 6 bases and J lost 1 base. CDR3 length: 15 amino acids. The CDR3 DNA is TGCAGTGCGCCAGGCCTAGCGGGGAGCCAAGAGACCCAGTACTTC. Translating gives CSAPGLAGSQETQYF.

This chain uses TRBV20-1 with TRBJ2-1; D is ambiguous. The CDR3 is made up of 14 amino acids. V lost 2 bases to trimming and J lost 5 bases, with 13 bases between them. In germline, CDR1 is DFQATT, CDR2 SNEGSKA (reference sequence). CDR3 residues: CSARIRHLNNEQFF. The CDR3 nucleotides are TGCAGTGCTAGAATCAGACACCTAAACAATGAGCAGTTCTTC.

The rearrangement joins TRBV3-1 to TRBJ1-2; possibly TRBD1 for D (5 bases). V lost 0 bases and J 4 bases, leaving 12 bases between the germline ends. Germline V gene data show CDR1 as LGHDT and CDR2 as YNNKEL (reference sequence). CDR3 size: 15 residues. The CDR3 DNA reads TGTGCCAGCAGCCAAGAGGGGAGGGGAGCCTATGGCTACACCTTC. It is translated as CASSQEGRGAYGYTF.

A note on this clonotype: The junction and the germline gene differ at one end; a read error may be behind it. The chain uses TRBV19 and TRBJ2-7; 16 bases match TRBD2. Germline V gene data show CDR1 as LNHDA and CDR2 as SQIVND (reference sequence). CDR3 length: 15 amino acids. CDR3 nucleotide sequence: TGTGCCAGTGTGGGACTAGCGGGGGGGGTCTACAAGCAGTACTTC. As protein: CASVGLAGGVYKQYF.

This clonotype was seen repeatedly, ten times or more. V usage is TRBV7-2 and J usage is TRBJ2-5, with a weak D call TRBD1 (5 bases). CDR1 and CDR2 (germline): SGHTA, FQGNSA. The V gene lost 5 bases and the J gene lost 2 bases, with 18 bases spanning the gap. The CDR3 is 16 amino acids. The CDR3 loop reads CASSHAQGRGQETQYF. The CDR3, as DNA: TGTGCCAGCAGCCATGCCCAGGGTAGGGGTCAAGAGACCCAGTACTTC.

This clonotype has more than one count but fewer than ten. This sequence joins TRBV12-3 or TRBV12-4 and TRBJ2-7; the D gene is possibly TRBD1 (6 bases). Trimming took 5 bases from V and 5 from J, leaving 13 bases between them. The CDR3 is made up of 13 amino acids. CDR3 DNA: TGTGCCAGCAGTCCGCGACAGGTCCACGAGCAGTACTTC. It specifies CASSPRQVHEQYF.

The table lists this clonotype with many counts. The chain joins TRBV5-1 to TRBJ2-1; D is possibly TRBD1 (5 bases). Germline V gene lookup returns CDR1 SGHRS and CDR2 YFSETQ. V lost 6 bases to trimming and J lost 9 bases, with 10 bases between them. This CDR3 is 11 amino acids long. The CDR3 sequence is CASTWGLEQFF. CDR3 coding DNA: TGCGCCAGCACCTGGGGCCTTGAGCAGTTCTTC.

The DNA for the CDR3 is TGCAGTGCTAGCGGGGAGAACACCGGGGAGCTGTTTTTT. Translating gives CSASGENTGELFF. This chain joins TRBV20-1 and TRBJ2-2; a weak D match, TRBD2 (5 bases). V was shortened by 3 bases and J by 1 base, with 6 bases between the two germline ends. Looked up from germline, CDR1 is DFQATT and CDR2 is SNEGSKA (reference sequence). This CDR3 spans 13 amino acids.

This clonotype was seen ten or more times. This chain links TRBV7-2 with TRBJ1-1; D is perhaps TRBD1 (5 bases). The CDR3 has 15 amino acids. Trimming removed 1 base from V and 0 bases from J, with 9 bases in between. Germline CDR1 SGHTA, CDR2 FQGNSA. CDR3 sequence: CASSLEGDMNTEAFF. CDR3 DNA: TGTGCCAGCAGCTTAGAAGGGGATATGAACACTGAAGCTTTCTTT.

The rearrangement links TRBV6-1 to TRBJ2-3; 10 bases agree with TRBD2. Unmatched junction bases numbered 16, after V lost 5 bases and J lost 5 bases. Per the germline V gene, CDR1 is MNHNS and CDR2 is SASEGT. This CDR3 comprises 18 residues. The CDR3 protein is CASSLPPFSGGHGDTQYF. The CDR3 region has the DNA TGTGCCAGCAGTTTGCCGCCCTTTAGCGGGGGGCATGGAGATACGCAGTATTTT.

This clonotype was counted many times. This chain links TRBV4-1 with TRBJ1-1, with a tentative D call TRBD1 (6 bases). Germline CDR1 is MGHRA and CDR2 is YSYEKL. This CDR3 spans 17 amino acids. Trimming shortened V by 3 bases and J by 0 bases, and 17 bases separated the two germline ends. CDR3 residues: CASSHAATGYMNTEAFF. The CDR3 nucleotides are TGCGCCAGCAGCCATGCCGCCACAGGGTATATGAACACTGAAGCTTTCTTT.

This clonotype was seen at least ten times. V and J are TRBV6-6 and TRBJ2-5, with unresolved D. There are 14 residues in the CDR3. Germline lookup yields CDR1 MNHNY and CDR2 SVGAGI (reference sequence). Trimming took off 2 bases at V and 2 bases at J, with 9 bases between the two ends. This chain's CDR3 is CASSYRAPQETQYF. CDR3 nucleotides: TGTGCCAGCAGTTACAGGGCTCCGCAAGAGACCCAGTACTTC.

This clonotype occurred many times. This sequence joins TRBV30 and TRBJ2-5; D is possibly TRBD1 or TRBD2 (6 bases each). Trimming removed 4 bases from V and 2 bases from J, with 11 bases in between. The germline CDR1 and CDR2 sequences are GTSNPN and SVGIG (reference sequence). This CDR3 region has 13 residues. CDR3 sequence reads: CAWKLGGQETQYF. CDR3 in DNA: TGTGCCTGGAAGTTAGGGGGGCAAGAGACCCAGTACTTC. Variable domain in full (rest from reference TRBV30 and TRBJ2-5): SQTIHQWPATLVQPVGSPLSLECTVEGTSNPNLYWYRQAAGRGLQLLFYSVGIGQISSEVPQNLSASRPQDRQFILSSKKLLLSDSGFYLCAWKLGGQETQYFGPGTRLLVL.

In its sample, this clonotype was seen many times. The chain is built from TRBV2 and TRBJ2-5; the D is unclear. The CDR3 has 12 residues. Trimming shortened V by 4 bases and J by 5 bases, and 8 bases separated the two germline ends. Germline-derived CDR1 and CDR2 are SNHLY and FYNNEI. The CDR3: CASSVSPETQYF. The CDR3 bases are TGTGCCAGCAGTGTTAGCCCGGAGACCCAGTACTTC.

This clonotype was seen only a few times. This chain links TRBV5-1 with TRBJ2-3; D is possibly TRBD1 or TRBD2 (5 bases each). CDR1 is SGHRS, CDR2 YFSETQ, per germline. The CDR3 length is 18 residues. Trimming cost V 4 bases and J 8 bases, with 29 bases left between them. The CDR3: CASSEGHFTLVLHGTQYF. DNA of the CDR3: TGCGCCAGCAGCGAGGGGCACTTCACCCTCGTGTTGCATGGTACGCAGTATTTT.

In its sample, this clonotype was seen many times. The V call is TRBV18, the J call TRBJ1-5; D remains unclear. Deletions cut 2 bases from V and 0 bases from J, with 8 bases between. CDR1 is KGHSH and CDR2 is LQKENI in the germline V gene. The CDR3 consists of 15 residues. Written as DNA, the CDR3 is TGTGCCAGCTCACCAAGGGCGACTAGCAATCAGCCCCAGCATTTT. The encoded protein is CASSPRATSNQPQHF.

The CDR3 bases are TGCAGCGTTGAGATTGCGGGACAGTTCTTT. The encoded protein is CSVEIAGQFF. The chain couples TRBV29-1 to TRBJ1-1, with 7 nucleotides matching TRBD1. Germline loops: CDR1 SQVTM, CDR2 ANQGSEA. Trimming at V came to 3 bases and at J to 14 bases, leaving 6 bases not matched to a gene. This CDR3 has 10 amino acids.